The present TCR beta chain was sequenced within a study of response to subunit inactivated influenza vaccine. Findings and limits, study-wide: Authors proposed each seasonal influenza vaccination draws in few new T cells.

The CDR3 loop spans 15 amino acids. V lost 5 bases to trimming and J lost 3 bases; unmatched junction nucleotides: 10. The germline gives CDR1 DFQATT, CDR2 SNEGSKA (reference sequence). This clonotype came up a few times. Antigen unknown. MiXCR, applied by TCRdb to the RT-PCR reads, yields one record per CDR3 protein. The table has more than 700,000 distinct CDR3 sequences, 21% seen once. Sequenced material: PBMCs from blood, taken 5 to 6 days after vaccination. This TCR derives from a man aged 50-60 years who received an inactivated influenza vaccine. The chain has TRBV20-1 and TRBJ2-1; 7 bases match TRBD2. CDR3 DNA: TGCAGTGCTCTTTCCCCCAGCGGGGACTACAATGAGCAGTTCTTC. Encoded protein: CSALSPSGDYNEQFF.